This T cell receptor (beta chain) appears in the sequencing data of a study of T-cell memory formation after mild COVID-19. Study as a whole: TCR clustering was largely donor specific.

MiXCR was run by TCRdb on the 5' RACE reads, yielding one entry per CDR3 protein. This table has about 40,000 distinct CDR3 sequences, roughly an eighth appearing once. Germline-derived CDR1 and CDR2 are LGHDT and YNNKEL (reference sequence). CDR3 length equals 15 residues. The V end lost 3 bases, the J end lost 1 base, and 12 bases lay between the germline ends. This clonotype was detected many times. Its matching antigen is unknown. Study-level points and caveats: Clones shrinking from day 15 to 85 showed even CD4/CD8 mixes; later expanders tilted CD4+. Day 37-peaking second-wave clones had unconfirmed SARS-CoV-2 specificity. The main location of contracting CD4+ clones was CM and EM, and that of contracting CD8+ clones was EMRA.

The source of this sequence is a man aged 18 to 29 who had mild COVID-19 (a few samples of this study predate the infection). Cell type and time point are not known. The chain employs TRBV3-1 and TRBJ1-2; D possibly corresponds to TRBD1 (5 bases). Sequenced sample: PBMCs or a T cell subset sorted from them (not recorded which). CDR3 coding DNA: TGTGCCAGCAGCCATAGACGGGGGGATAACTATGGCTACACCTTC. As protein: CASSHRRGDNYGYTF.